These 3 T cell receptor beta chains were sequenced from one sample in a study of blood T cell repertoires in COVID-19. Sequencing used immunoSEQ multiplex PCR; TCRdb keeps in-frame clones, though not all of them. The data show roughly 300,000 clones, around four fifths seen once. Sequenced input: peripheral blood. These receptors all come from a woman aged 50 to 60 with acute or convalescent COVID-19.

The CDR3 nucleotides are TGCGCCAGCAGCTTGGGACAGAGATCCAACACTGAAGCTTTCTTT. Protein: CASSLGQRSNTEAFF. The V call is TRBV5-1, the J call TRBJ1-1; a possible D gene is TRBD1 (5 bases). CDR1 is SGHRS and CDR2 is YFSETQ in the germline V gene. This CDR3 spans 15 amino acids. The V gene lost 0 bases and the J gene lost 2 bases, with 11 bases spanning the gap. Filled out from reference TRBV5-1 and TRBJ1-1, the complete variable domain reads KAGVTQTPRYLIKTRGQQVTLSCSPISGHRSVSWYQQTPGQGLQFLFEYFSETQRNKGNFPGRFSGRQFSNSRSEMNVSTLELGDSALYLCASSLGQRSNTEAFFGQGTRLTVV.

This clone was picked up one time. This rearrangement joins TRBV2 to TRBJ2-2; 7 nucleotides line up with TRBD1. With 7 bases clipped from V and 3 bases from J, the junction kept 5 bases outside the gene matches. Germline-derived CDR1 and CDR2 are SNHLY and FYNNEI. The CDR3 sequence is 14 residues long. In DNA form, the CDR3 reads TGTGCCAGCATAGGGGGCTCGGACACCGGGGAGCTGTTTTTT. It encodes CASIGGSDTGELFF.

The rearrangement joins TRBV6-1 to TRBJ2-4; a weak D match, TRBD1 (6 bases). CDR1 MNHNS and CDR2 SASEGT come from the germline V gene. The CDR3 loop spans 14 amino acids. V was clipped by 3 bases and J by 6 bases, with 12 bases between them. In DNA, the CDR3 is TGTGCCAGCAGTGACCTAACAGGGTCAAACATTCAGTACTTC. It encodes CASSDLTGSNIQYF.